The 32 T cell receptor beta chains given below trace back to one sample, sequenced in a study of cytomegalovirus exposure and HLA in healthy donors. Clones were sequenced by immunoSEQ multiplex PCR, and TCRdb holds only the in-frame ones, with some missing. Of about 78,000 clones detected, less than 96% appear once; the ten largest clones hold 1.6%. Sequencing was carried out using PBMCs. These receptor sequences come from a man between 18 and 35 years old in good health and CMV-seropositive.

J is TRBJ1-5 and V is TRBV21-1; the table's D call of TRBD1 was not tested on the DNA. TRBV21-1 is reported as a pseudogene. The CDR3 consists of 16 residues. This chain's CDR3 is CASSRDRGERNQPQHF. The CDR3 DNA is TGTGCCAGCAGCAGGGACAGGGGCGAACGGAATCAGCCCCAGCATTTT.

This clone appeared once. The chain joins TRBV4-1 to TRBJ1-2, with a weak D call TRBD1 (5 bases). Germline V gene lookup returns CDR1 MGHRA and CDR2 YSYEKL. V lost 4 bases and J lost 1, with 19 bases in between. This CDR3 has 17 amino acids. CDR3 sequence: CASSREPGLNINYGYTF. The CDR3 DNA is TGCGCCAGCAGCCGAGAACCAGGGTTAAATATTAACTATGGCTACACCTTC.

This rearrangement joins TRBV19 to TRBJ1-2; 11 bases line up with TRBD1. The CDR3 runs to 13 residues. V gave up 4 bases and J gave up 8 bases; unmatched junction bases: 3. Germline V gene sequence: CDR1 LNHDA, CDR2 SQIVND (reference sequence). The CDR3 here is CASSTGTGGGYTF. The CDR3 nucleotides are TGTGCCAGTAGTACCGGGACAGGGGGAGGCTACACCTTC.

The V call is TRBV29-1, the J call TRBJ1-2; D is undetermined. The V gene's germline CDR1 is SQVTM and CDR2 ANQGSEA. This CDR3 is built from 16 residues. Deletions cut 0 bases from V and 3 bases from J, with 17 bases between. In DNA form, the CDR3 reads TGCAGCGTTGAAGATGCCCCCCCCGAAGCATACTATGGCTACACCTTC. This codes for CSVEDAPPEAYYGYTF. The full variable domain, rest sourced from reference TRBV29-1 and TRBJ1-2, is SAVISQKPSRDICQRGTSLTIQCQVDSQVTMMFWYRQQPGQSLTLIATANQGSEATYESGFVIDKFPISRPNLTFSTLTVSNMSPEDSSIYLCSVEDAPPEAYYGYTFGSGTRLTVV.

The chain is built from TRBV27 and TRBJ2-3; a possible D gene is TRBD2 (6 bases). Germline loops: CDR1 MNHEY, CDR2 SMNVEV (reference sequence). V was shortened by 8 bases and J by 5 bases, with 20 bases between the two germline ends. This CDR3 is built from 15 residues. In DNA form, the CDR3 reads TGTGCCAGCGGGCTGGGGATAGCGGTGTTAGATACGCAGTATTTT. As protein: CASGLGIAVLDTQYF.

V gene TRBV10-3 combines with J gene TRBJ1-4; TRBD1 matches at 8 bases. The germline V gene encodes CDR1 ENHRY and CDR2 SYGVKD. V lost 0 bases and J lost 8; bases outside the gene matches: 8. CDR3 length: 16 residues. CDR3 in amino acids: CAISESRTGLREKLFF. The CDR3 DNA sequence: TGTGCCATCAGTGAGTCTAGGACAGGGCTACGGGAAAAACTGTTTTTT.

The DNA of the CDR3 is TGTGCCAGCACCCGGGCGGGGCACGGGGCCAACGTCCTGACTTTC. As protein: CASTRAGHGANVLTF. The rearrangement uses TRBV9 and TRBJ2-6; D may be TRBD2 (6 bases). The CDR3 length is 15 residues. V was clipped by 6 bases and J by 4 bases, with 14 bases between them. Germline loops: CDR1 SGDLS, CDR2 YYNGEE.

The chain is built from TRBV28 and TRBJ1-2, with a weak D call TRBD1 (5 bases). The CDR3 contains 12 residues. V was pared by 4 bases and J by 6 bases, with 9 bases between. Germline-derived CDR1 and CDR2 are MDHEN and SYDVKM. CDR3 sequence (DNA): TGTGCCAGCAGTTATGGGGGGGATGGCTACACCTTC. It codes for CASSYGGDGYTF.

The chain recombines TRBV4-1 with TRBJ2-1, with D maybe TRBD1 (6 bases). Trimming pared 1 base from V and 4 bases from J, leaving 11 bases between. Germline V lookup: CDR1 MGHRA, CDR2 YSYEKL. CDR3 length equals 15 residues. The CDR3 here is CASSQAETGYNEQFF. DNA of the CDR3: TGCGCCAGCAGCCAAGCGGAGACAGGATACAATGAGCAGTTCTTC.

The chain joins TRBV6-5 to TRBJ1-2; 9 bases agree with TRBD1. Germline V gene lookup returns CDR1 MNHEY and CDR2 SVGAGI. Trimming took 0 bases from V and 6 from J; bases not matched to a gene: 2. This CDR3 is built from 14 residues. CDR3 residues: CASSYSRTGDGYTF. The CDR3 DNA follows: TGTGCCAGCAGTTACTCCAGGACAGGGGATGGCTACACCTTC.

The rearrangement joins TRBV7-9 to TRBJ2-5; 7 bases map to TRBD1. Germline loops: CDR1 SEHNR, CDR2 FQNEAQ (reference sequence). The CDR3 is made up of 14 amino acids. The J segment lost 4 bases and the V segment lost 3 bases, leaving 5 bases of the junction unmatched. The CDR3 DNA follows: TGTGCCAGCAGCTTTCGAGGGGGCGCAGAGACCCAGTACTTC. Translation: CASSFRGGAETQYF.

The chain has TRBV11-1 and TRBJ1-4; D not resolved. Between the trimmed V and J ends, which lost 5 bases and 3 bases, there was a span of 16 bases. The CDR3 runs 16 residues. From germline, CDR1 is SGHAT and CDR2 FQDESV (reference sequence). For the CDR3, the DNA is TGTGCCAGCAGCCCACCGGCGGGGTCTGCTAATGAAAAACTGTTTTTT. It specifies CASSPPAGSANEKLFF. Looking up the rest from reference TRBV11-1 and TRBJ1-4 gives the full variable domain: EAEVAQSPRYKITEKSQAVAFWCDPISGHATLYWYRQILGQGPELLVQFQDESVVDDSQLPKDRFSAERLKGVDSTLKIQPAELGDSAMYLCASSPPAGSANEKLFFGSGTQLSVL.

The chain carries TRBV11-2 and TRBJ1-1, with D maybe TRBD1 (6 bases). The CDR3 runs to 15 residues. Trimming pared 3 bases from V and 11 bases from J, leaving 22 bases between. Germline CDR1 is SGHAT and CDR2 is FQNNGV. DNA for the CDR3: TGTGCCAGCAGCTTCCGAAGGGGGGGCACAAGTCGGGCTTTCTTT. It codes for CASSFRRGGTSRAFF.

The V call is TRBV28, the J call TRBJ2-7; no clear D gene. The CDR3 has 13 residues. The germline CDR1 and CDR2 sequences are MDHEN and SYDVKM. Trimming took 8 bases from V and 0 from J, leaving 11 bases between them. The CDR3 loop reads CASGSLNSYEQYF. The DNA of the CDR3 is TGTGCCAGCGGCTCTTTAAACTCCTACGAGCAGTACTTC.

Only one count was recorded for this clone. The rearrangement links TRBV5-6 to TRBJ1-1; 8 bases align to TRBD1. Germline trimming cut 4 bases from V and 2 bases from J; bases unmatched to any gene: 4. CDR1 and CDR2 (germline): SGHDT, YYEEEE. There are 14 residues in the CDR3. The CDR3, as DNA: TGTGCCAGCAGCGGTGGACAGGGAAACACTGAAGCTTTCTTT. This codes for CASSGGQGNTEAFF.

The V call is TRBV5-1, the J call TRBJ2-7; tentatively, D is TRBD2 (6 bases). CDR1 and CDR2 (germline): SGHRS, YFSETQ. CDR3 size: 16 residues. V lost 4 bases and J lost 3, with 20 bases in between. CDR3 sequence (DNA): TGCGCCAGCAGCGTGGGAGGTACGCACGTGGACTACGAGCAGTACTTC. Amino acid sequence: CASSVGGTHVDYEQYF.

Details on this clone: A read error may account for a junction end that differs from germline. V and J are TRBV10-1 and TRBJ2-1, with TRBD2 identical over 7 bases. Per the germline V gene, CDR1 is WNHNN and CDR2 is SYGVQD (reference sequence). There are 10 residues in the CDR3. CDR3 coding DNA: TGCGCCAGCACAACTAGCGAGCGGTTCTTC. Translated, it gives CASTTSERFF.

The chain is built from TRBV7-2 and TRBJ1-2, with 9 bases that match TRBD1. The CDR3 extends over 14 amino acids. J was trimmed by 2 bases and V by 6 bases; bases with no gene match: 4. Germline V gene sequence: CDR1 SGHTA, CDR2 FQGNSA. This CDR3 is CASRSGQGNYGYTF. CDR3 coding DNA: TGTGCCAGCAGATCGGGACAGGGAAACTATGGCTACACCTTC.

The CDR3 DNA reads TGTGCCAGCAGTTACCTGAAGGGGACTATCAATGAGCAGTTCTTC. Translated: CASSYLKGTINEQFF. The V gene is TRBV6-6, the J gene TRBJ2-1; 7 bases match TRBD2. This CDR3 has 15 amino acids. V gave up 2 bases and J gave up 6 bases; unmatched junction bases: 7. CDR1 MNHNY and CDR2 SVGAGI come from the germline V gene (reference sequence).

The V gene is TRBV5-6, the J gene TRBJ2-1; TRBD1 is a possible D gene (7 bases). Trimming stripped 4 bases from V and 4 bases from J, with 12 bases between. This CDR3 has 14 amino acids. Germline V CDR1 and CDR2: SGHDT, YYEEEE. CDR3 in DNA: TGTGCCAGCAGCCCGGGGGACAGTTACAATGAGCAGTTCTTC. Translated: CASSPGDSYNEQFF. The whole variable domain, filled in from reference TRBV5-6 and TRBJ2-1, reads DAGVTQSPTHLIKTRGQQVTLRCSPKSGHDTVSWYQQALGQGPQFIFQYYEEEERQRGNFPDRFSGHQFPNYSSELNVNALLLGDSALYLCASSPGDSYNEQFFGPGTRLTVL.

V usage is TRBV28 and J usage is TRBJ1-2; D is unclear. The ends were cut back, 2 bases at V and 7 bases at J, with 11 bases in the middle. Germline CDR1 reads MDHEN; CDR2 reads SYDVKM. This CDR3 region has 13 residues. The CDR3 sequence: CASSLGGYSGYTF. In nucleotides, the CDR3 is TGTGCCAGCAGTTTAGGAGGGTATAGTGGCTACACCTTC.

The genes are TRBV4-1 and TRBJ2-5, with TRBD2 matching over 7 bases. V trimming: 4 bases; J trimming: 1 base; junction bases outside the gene matches: 9. The CDR3 loop spans 16 amino acids. From germline, CDR1 is MGHRA and CDR2 YSYEKL. CDR3 protein: CASSPEGASGQETQYF. The CDR3 DNA reads as TGCGCCAGCAGCCCTGAGGGAGCTAGCGGCCAAGAGACCCAGTACTTC.

The chain combines TRBV28 with TRBJ2-2, with D possibly being TRBD1 (5 bases). There are 15 residues in the CDR3. The ends were cut back, 7 bases at V and 4 bases at J, with 16 bases in the middle. Germline V gene sequence: CDR1 MDHEN, CDR2 SYDVKM. For the CDR3, the DNA is TGTGCCAGCAAGGGGCCGGGCCGAGGCACCGGGGAGCTGTTTTTT. As protein: CASKGPGRGTGELFF.

The J gene is TRBJ2-1, the V gene TRBV11-2; TRBD2 agrees at 8 bases. The CDR3 loop spans 13 amino acids. Germline V gives CDR1 SGHAT, CDR2 FQNNGV. V trimming: 7 bases; J trimming: 7 bases; junction bases outside the gene matches: 6. The CDR3 region is CASIPGGGNEQFF. The CDR3 DNA reads TGTGCCAGCATCCCTGGCGGGGGGAATGAGCAGTTCTTC.

The chain uses TRBV20-1 and TRBJ1-2; 7 bases map to TRBD1. V trimming: 7 bases; J trimming: 6 bases; junction bases outside the gene matches: 5. Germline V gives CDR1 DFQATT, CDR2 SNEGSKA (reference sequence). The CDR3 spans 11 residues. The CDR3 DNA is TGCAGTGGACAGGGCCCGCATGGCTACACCTTC. This encodes CSGQGPHGYTF.

J is TRBJ2-2 and V is TRBV6-5; D is unresolved. Trimming pared 4 bases from V and 8 bases from J, leaving 8 bases between. CDR3 size: 12 residues. CDR1 MNHEY and CDR2 SVGAGI come from the germline V gene. CDR3 sequence (DNA): TGTGCCAGCAGTTTCGGTATTGGGGAGCTGTTTTTT. This encodes CASSFGIGELFF.

The chain employs TRBV18 and TRBJ2-3, with D possibly matching TRBD2 (7 bases). The CDR3 length is 15 residues. Trimming removed 4 bases at V and 0 bases at J, with 11 bases between. The germline CDR1 and CDR2 sequences are KGHSH and LQKENI. CDR3 coding DNA: TGTGCCAGCTCACGAGCGGGGACAAGCACAGATACGCAGTATTTT. Its translation: CASSRAGTSTDTQYF.

The J gene is TRBJ2-7, the V gene TRBV27, with 9 bases lining up with TRBD1. The CDR3 runs to 13 residues. From germline, CDR1 is MNHEY and CDR2 SMNVEV (reference sequence). The trim removed 8 bases at V and 6 bases at J, leaving 8 bases unmatched. The CDR3 bases are TGTGCCAGCGCAACCGGGACAGGGACCGAGCAGTACTTC. Protein sequence: CASATGTGTEQYF.

This chain connects TRBV7-8 to TRBJ2-1, with a weak D call TRBD2 (6 bases). This CDR3 comprises 15 residues. V was pared by 2 bases and J by 5 bases, with 13 bases between. Germline CDR1 and CDR2: SGHVS and FQNEAQ. CDR3 sequence: CASSLRRVGDNEQFF. The DNA for the CDR3 is TGTGCCAGCAGCTTAAGGAGGGTGGGGGACAATGAGCAGTTCTTC.

J is TRBJ1-3 and V is TRBV14; TRBD1 aligns across 7 bases. The CDR3 has 20 residues. CDR1 and CDR2 from the germline V gene are SGHDN and FVKESK. The V segment lost 0 bases and the J segment 0 bases; nucleotides outside the gene matches: 14. Here the CDR3 reads CASSQEFGRQGFSSGNTIYF. DNA for the CDR3: TGTGCCAGCAGCCAAGAATTCGGCCGACAGGGCTTTAGCTCTGGAAACACCATATATTTT.

The chain employs TRBV4-1 and TRBJ2-1, with a tentative D call TRBD1 (6 bases). Germline CDR1 is MGHRA and CDR2 is YSYEKL. The CDR3 is 17 residues long. The V end was cut by 1 base, the J end by 0 bases, with 13 bases between. The CDR3 protein is CASSQVNRASSYNEQFF. Here the CDR3 DNA reads TGCGCCAGCAGCCAAGTAAACAGGGCGAGCTCCTACAATGAGCAGTTCTTC.

The rearrangement uses TRBV2 and TRBJ2-7, with TRBD2 as a possible D gene (5 bases). This CDR3 has 12 residues. Trimming pared 6 bases from V and 4 bases from J, leaving 10 bases between. The germline CDR1 and CDR2 sequences are SNHLY and FYNNEI. The CDR3 loop is CASRVLGYEQYF. CDR3 DNA sequence: TGTGCCAGCAGAGTACTAGGGTACGAGCAGTACTTC.